This T cell receptor (beta chain) was identified during a study of beta chain features in type 1 diabetes. Deletions cut 1 base from V and 3 bases from J, with 14 bases between. Germline V gives CDR1 SGHDN, CDR2 FVKESK. The CDR3 length is 16 residues. With regard to this clone: Its target is unknown.

Study results and limitations: Unsettled here was the matter of whether HLA type influences TCRB rearrangement.

As every portion of the isolated RNA was reverse transcribed, the sequencing read expressed TCRB transcripts. Profiled with immunoSEQ multiplex PCR; TCRdb holds only in-frame clones, not every one. In the table there are hundreds of thousands of clones, approximately 30% of which are singletons. The sample comprised naive CD4+ T cells from blood. The chain recombines TRBV14 with TRBJ2-3; D assignment may be TRBD1 or TRBD2 (5 bases each). The clonotype originates from a man between 18 and 35 years old in good health. CDR3 in DNA: TGTGCCAGCAGCCAAGGGCCCGGGACCTCGACAGATACGCAGTATTTT. Translation: CASSQGPGTSTDTQYF.